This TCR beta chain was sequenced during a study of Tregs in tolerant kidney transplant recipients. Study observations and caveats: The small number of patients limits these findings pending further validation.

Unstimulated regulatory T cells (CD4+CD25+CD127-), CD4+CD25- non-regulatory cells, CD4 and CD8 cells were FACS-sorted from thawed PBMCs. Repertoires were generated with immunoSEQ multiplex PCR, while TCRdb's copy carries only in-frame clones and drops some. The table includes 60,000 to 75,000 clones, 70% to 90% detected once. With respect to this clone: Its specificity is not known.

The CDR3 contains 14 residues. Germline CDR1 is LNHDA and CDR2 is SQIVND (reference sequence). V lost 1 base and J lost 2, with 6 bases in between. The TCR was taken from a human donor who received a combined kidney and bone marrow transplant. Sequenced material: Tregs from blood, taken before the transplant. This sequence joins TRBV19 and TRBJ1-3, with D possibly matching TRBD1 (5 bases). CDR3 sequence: CASSIVGPGNTIYF. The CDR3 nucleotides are TGTGCCAGTAGTATAGTGGGACCTGGAAACACCATATATTTT.